The rows below give T cell receptor beta chains drawn from one sample of a study of CD8+CD57+ T cells in acquired aplastic anemia. TCRdb itself ran the reads through MiXCR, one entry per CDR3 protein. The profile covers some 160,000 distinct CDR3 sequences, with about 50% appearing a single time and 25% to 35% taken by the ten largest. Input material: sorted CD4+, CD8+, or CD8+CD57+ T cells (not recorded which) from PBMCs. These receptors all come from a human donor with aplastic anemia. The CDR3 runs from the conserved cysteine through the conserved F or W.

>TRBV10-3
CAISGDYHEQYF
>TRBV27
CASKGGLTLDTEAFF
>TRBV19
CASSWGQGETQYF
>TRBV25-1
CASSLGTGGYEQYF
>TRBV10-3
CAISGLARGPDTQYF
>TRBV10-1
CARTRQGARYGYTF
>TRBV20-1
CSASERYYEQYF
>TRBV5-6
CASSLLRSNQPQHF
>TRBV27
CASSSWSNYGYTF
>TRBV2
CASLLGWEQYF
>TRBV29-1
CSVAAGVWNTEAFF
>TRBV12-3/TRBV12-4
CASSLDWGGLVTEAFF
>TRBV19
CASSPSRGEKLFF
>TRBV20-1
CSAQRQGRVETSF
>TRBV5-1
CASRLGSVGYTF
>TRBV19
CASSDGYYEQYF
>TRBV29-1
CSVEKRERGHEQYF
>TRBV19
CASSTTGSGDEQYF
>TRBV20-1
CSASRWGAGGPGELFF
>TRBV7-9
CASSQAVNEKLFF
>TRBV9
CASSEDSDLAGGISYEQYF
>TRBV20-1
CSATTTYEQYF
>TRBV19
CASSTSQYNEQFF
>TRBV12-3/TRBV12-4
CASNRGVRETQYF
>TRBV19
CASSLDSADNYGYTF
>TRBV2
CATLRGELFF
>TRBV7-7
CASSLGDSPHEQYF
>TRBV24-1
CATSVGTGGSNQPQHF
>TRBV5-1
CASSLEGYEAFF
>TRBV2
CASSEGVSGTGELFF
>TRBV2
CASSVGREHFDTQYF
>TRBV27
CASSLREVDTQYF
>TRBV29-1
CSVVAGANEQFF
>TRBV20-1
CSARIFGVNYGYTF
>TRBV10-3
CAISTIAEPFTDTQYF
>TRBV6-5
CASSYGEGKLFF
>TRBV7-9
CASSSGTDEQYF
>TRBV7-2
CASSRRPGGANGYTF
>TRBV29-1
CSVDDRGGTEAFF
>TRBV10-3
CAISETRQGANQETQYF
>TRBV4-2
CASSQDLGVHF
>TRBV7-9
CASATFAGKNGYTF